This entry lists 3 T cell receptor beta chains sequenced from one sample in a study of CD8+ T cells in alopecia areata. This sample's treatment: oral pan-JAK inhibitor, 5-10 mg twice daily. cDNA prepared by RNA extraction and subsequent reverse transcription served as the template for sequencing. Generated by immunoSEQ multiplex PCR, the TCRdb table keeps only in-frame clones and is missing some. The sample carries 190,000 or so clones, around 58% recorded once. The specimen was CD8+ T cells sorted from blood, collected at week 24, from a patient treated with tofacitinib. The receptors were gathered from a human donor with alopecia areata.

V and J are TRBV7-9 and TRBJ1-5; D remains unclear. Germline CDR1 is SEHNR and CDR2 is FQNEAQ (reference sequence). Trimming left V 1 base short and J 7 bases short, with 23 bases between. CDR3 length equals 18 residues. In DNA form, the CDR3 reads TGTGCCAGCAGCTTAGGGTCCGGGTACGGCGCGCTTAGGCAGCCCCAGCATTTT. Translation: CASSLGSGYGALRQPQHF. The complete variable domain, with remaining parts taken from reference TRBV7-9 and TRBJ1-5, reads DTGVSQNPRHKITKRGQNVTFRCDPISEHNRLYWYRQTLGQGPEFLTYFQNEAQLEKSRLLSDRFSAERPKGSFSTLEIQRTEQGDSAMYLCASSLGSGYGALRQPQHFGDGTRLSIL.

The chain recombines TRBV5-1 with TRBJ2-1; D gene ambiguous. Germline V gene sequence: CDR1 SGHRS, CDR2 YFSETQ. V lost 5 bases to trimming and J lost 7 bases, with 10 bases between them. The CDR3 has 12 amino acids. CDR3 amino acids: CASSSNSNEQFF. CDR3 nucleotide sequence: TGCGCCAGCAGTTCCAATAGTAATGAGCAGTTCTTC.

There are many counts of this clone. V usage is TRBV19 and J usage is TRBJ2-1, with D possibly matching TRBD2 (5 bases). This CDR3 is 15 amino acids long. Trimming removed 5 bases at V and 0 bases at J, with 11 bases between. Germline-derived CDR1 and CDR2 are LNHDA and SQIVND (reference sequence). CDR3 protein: CASSLAGSSYNEQFF. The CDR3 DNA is TGTGCCAGTAGTTTGGCGGGTAGCTCCTACAATGAGCAGTTCTTC.